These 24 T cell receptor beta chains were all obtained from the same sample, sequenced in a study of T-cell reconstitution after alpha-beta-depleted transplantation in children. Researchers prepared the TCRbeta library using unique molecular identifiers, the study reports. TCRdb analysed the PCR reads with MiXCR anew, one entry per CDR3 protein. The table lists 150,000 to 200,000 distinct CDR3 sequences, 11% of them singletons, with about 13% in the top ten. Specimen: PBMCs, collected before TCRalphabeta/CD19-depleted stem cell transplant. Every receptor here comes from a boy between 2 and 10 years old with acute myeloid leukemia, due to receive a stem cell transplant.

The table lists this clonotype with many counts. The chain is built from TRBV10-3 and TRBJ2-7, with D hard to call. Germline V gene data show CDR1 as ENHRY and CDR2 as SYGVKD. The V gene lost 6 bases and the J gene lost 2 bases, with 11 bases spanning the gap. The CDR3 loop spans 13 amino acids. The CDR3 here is CAISKASTYEQYV. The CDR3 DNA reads TGTGCCATCAGCAAAGCCAGCACCTACGAGCAGTACGTC.

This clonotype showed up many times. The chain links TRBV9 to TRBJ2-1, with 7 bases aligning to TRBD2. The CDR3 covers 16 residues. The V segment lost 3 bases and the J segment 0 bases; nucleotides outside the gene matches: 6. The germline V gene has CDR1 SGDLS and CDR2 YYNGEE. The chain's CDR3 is CASSATSLSSYNEQFF. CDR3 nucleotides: TGTGCCAGCAGCGCGACTAGCCTTAGCTCCTACAATGAGCAGTTCTTC.

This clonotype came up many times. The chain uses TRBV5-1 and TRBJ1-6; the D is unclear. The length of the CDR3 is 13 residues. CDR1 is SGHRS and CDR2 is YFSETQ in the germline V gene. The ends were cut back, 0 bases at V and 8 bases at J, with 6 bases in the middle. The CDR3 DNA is TGCGCCAGCAGCTTGGACGGATATTCACCCCTCCACTTT. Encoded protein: CASSLDGYSPLHF. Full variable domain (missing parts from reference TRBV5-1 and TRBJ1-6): KAGVTQTPRYLIKTRGQQVTLSCSPISGHRSVSWYQQTPGQGLQFLFEYFSETQRNKGNFPGRFSGRQFSNSRSEMNVSTLELGDSALYLCASSLDGYSPLHFGNGTRLTVT.

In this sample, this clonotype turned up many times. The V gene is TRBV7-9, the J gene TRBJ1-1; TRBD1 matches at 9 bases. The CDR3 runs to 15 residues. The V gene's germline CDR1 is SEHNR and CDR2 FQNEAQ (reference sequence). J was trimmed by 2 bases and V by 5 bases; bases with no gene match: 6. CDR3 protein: CASSLRDRVNTEAFF. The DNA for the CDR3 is TGTGCCAGCAGCCTTCGGGACAGGGTTAACACTGAAGCTTTCTTT. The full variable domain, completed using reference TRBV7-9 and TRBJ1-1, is DTGVSQNPRHKITKRGQNVTFRCDPISEHNRLYWYRQTLGQGPEFLTYFQNEAQLEKSRLLSDRFSAERPKGSFSTLEIQRTEQGDSAMYLCASSLRDRVNTEAFFGQGTRLTVV.

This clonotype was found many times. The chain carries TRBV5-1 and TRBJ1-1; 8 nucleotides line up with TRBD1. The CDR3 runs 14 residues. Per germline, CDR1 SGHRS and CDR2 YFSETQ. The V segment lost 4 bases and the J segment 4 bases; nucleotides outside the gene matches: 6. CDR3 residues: CASSQGTGVTEAFF. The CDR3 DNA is TGCGCCAGCAGCCAAGGGACAGGCGTCACTGAAGCTTTCTTT. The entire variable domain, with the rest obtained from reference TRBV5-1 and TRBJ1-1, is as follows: KAGVTQTPRYLIKTRGQQVTLSCSPISGHRSVSWYQQTPGQGLQFLFEYFSETQRNKGNFPGRFSGRQFSNSRSEMNVSTLELGDSALYLCASSQGTGVTEAFFGQGTRLTVV.

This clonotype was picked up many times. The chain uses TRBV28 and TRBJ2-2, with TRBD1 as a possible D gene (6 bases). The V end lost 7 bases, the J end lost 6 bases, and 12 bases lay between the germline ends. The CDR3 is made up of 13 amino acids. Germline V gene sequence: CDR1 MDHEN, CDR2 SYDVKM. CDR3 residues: CASKNRVPGELFF. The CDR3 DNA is TGTGCCAGCAAGAACAGGGTGCCCGGGGAGCTGTTTTTT.

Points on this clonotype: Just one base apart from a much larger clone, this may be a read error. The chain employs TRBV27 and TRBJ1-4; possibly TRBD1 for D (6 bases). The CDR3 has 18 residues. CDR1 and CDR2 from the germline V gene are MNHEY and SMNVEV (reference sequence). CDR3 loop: CASSVRGPGFSTNDKLFF. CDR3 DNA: TGTGCCAGCAGTGTCAGGGGACCAGGGTTTTCAACTAATGACAAACTGTTTTTT.

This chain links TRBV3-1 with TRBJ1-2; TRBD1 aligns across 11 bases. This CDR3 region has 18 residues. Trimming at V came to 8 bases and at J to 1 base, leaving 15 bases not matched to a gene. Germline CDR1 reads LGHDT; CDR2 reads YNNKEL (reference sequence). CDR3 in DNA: TGTGCCAGCTGTGTGCACGGGACAGGGGGATCCCTTAACTATGGCTACACCTTC. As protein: CASCVHGTGGSLNYGYTF.

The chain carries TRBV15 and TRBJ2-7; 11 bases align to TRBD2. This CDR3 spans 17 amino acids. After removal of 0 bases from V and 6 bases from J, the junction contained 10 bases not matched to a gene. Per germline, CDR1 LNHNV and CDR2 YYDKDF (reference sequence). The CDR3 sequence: CATSRESTSGSRGEQYF. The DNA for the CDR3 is TGTGCCACCAGCAGAGAATCCACTAGCGGGAGTCGTGGCGAGCAGTACTTC.

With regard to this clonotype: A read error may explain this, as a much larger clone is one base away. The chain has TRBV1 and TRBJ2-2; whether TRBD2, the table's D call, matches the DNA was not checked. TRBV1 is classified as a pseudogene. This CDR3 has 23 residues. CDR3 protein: CASSLITGPWSEKTSGGTGELFF. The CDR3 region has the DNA TGTGCCAGCAGCTTAATTACCGGACCCTGGTCGGAAAAGACTAGCGGAGGAACCGGGGAGCTGTTTTTT.

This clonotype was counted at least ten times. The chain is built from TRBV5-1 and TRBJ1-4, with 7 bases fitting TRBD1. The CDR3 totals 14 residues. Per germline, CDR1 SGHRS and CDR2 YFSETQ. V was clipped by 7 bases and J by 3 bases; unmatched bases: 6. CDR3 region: CASGSGTANEKLFF. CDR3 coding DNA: TGCGCCAGCGGATCCGGGACAGCTAATGAAAAACTGTTTTTT.

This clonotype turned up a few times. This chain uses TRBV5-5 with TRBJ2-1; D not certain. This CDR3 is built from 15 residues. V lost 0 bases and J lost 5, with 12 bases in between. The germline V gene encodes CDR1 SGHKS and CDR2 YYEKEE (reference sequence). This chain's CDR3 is CASSLGLLCNNEQFF. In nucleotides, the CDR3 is TGTGCCAGCAGCTTGGGGCTCCTTTGCAACAATGAGCAGTTCTTC.

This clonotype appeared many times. CDR3 nucleotides: TGCAGTGCACCATCCGACAGTCCTAATCAGCCCCAGCATTTT. The encoded protein is CSAPSDSPNQPQHF. This chain links TRBV20-1 with TRBJ1-5, with D possibly TRBD1 on 5 matching bases. The V end was cut by 6 bases, the J end by 4 bases, with 16 bases between. Germline CDR1 and CDR2: DFQATT and SNEGSKA (reference sequence). The CDR3 is 14 residues long.

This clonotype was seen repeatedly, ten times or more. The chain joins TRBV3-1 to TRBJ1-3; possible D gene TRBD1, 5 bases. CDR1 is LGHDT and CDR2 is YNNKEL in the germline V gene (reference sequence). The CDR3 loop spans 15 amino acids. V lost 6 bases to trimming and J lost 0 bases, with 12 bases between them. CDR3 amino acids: CASRGTELSGNTIYF. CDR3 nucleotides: TGTGCCAGCAGGGGGACGGAGCTCTCTGGAAACACCATATATTTT.

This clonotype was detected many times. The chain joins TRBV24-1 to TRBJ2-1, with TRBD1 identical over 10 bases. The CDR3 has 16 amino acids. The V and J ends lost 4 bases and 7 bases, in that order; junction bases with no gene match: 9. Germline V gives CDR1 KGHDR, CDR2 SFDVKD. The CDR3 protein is CATSDRGQGTGNEQFF. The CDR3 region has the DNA TGTGCCACCAGTGACCGGGGACAGGGGACCGGGAATGAGCAGTTCTTC.

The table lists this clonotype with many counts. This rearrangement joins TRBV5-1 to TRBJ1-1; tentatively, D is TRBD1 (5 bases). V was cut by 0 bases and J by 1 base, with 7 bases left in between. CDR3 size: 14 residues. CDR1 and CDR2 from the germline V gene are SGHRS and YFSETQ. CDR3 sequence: CASSLGDPNTEAFF. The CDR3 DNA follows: TGCGCCAGCAGCTTGGGGGACCCGAACACTGAAGCTTTCTTT. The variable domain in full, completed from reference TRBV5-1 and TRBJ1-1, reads KAGVTQTPRYLIKTRGQQVTLSCSPISGHRSVSWYQQTPGQGLQFLFEYFSETQRNKGNFPGRFSGRQFSNSRSEMNVSTLELGDSALYLCASSLGDPNTEAFFGQGTRLTVV.

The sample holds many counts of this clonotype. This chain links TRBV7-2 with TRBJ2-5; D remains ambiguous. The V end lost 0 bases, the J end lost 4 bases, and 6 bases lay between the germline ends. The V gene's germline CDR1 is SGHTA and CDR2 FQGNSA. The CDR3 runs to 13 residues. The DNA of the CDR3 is TGTGCCAGCAGCTTAGCGATGGGAGAGACCCAGTACTTC. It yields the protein CASSLAMGETQYF.

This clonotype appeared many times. The CDR3 spells CASSQVAGEAFF. The CDR3 coding sequence is TGTGCCAGCAGCCAAGTCGCCGGTGAAGCTTTCTTT. The chain carries TRBV3-1 and TRBJ1-1; D remains unclear. The CDR3 consists of 12 residues. With 1 base removed from V and 7 bases from J, the gap between germline ends came to 7 bases. The germline V gene has CDR1 LGHDT and CDR2 YNNKEL (reference sequence).

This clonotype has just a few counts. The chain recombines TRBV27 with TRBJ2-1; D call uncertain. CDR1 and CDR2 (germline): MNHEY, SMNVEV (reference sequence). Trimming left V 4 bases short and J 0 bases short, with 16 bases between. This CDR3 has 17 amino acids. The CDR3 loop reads CASSSLTLPSSYNEQFF. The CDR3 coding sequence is TGTGCCAGCAGTTCCCTGACCCTTCCGAGCTCCTACAATGAGCAGTTCTTC.

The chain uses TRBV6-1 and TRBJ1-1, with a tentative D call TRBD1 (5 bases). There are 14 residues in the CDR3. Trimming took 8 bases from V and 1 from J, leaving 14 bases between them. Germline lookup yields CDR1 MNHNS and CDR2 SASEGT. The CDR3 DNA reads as TGTGCCAGCCAGCGGGGGACCCAGAACACTGAAGCTTTCTTT. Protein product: CASQRGTQNTEAFF.

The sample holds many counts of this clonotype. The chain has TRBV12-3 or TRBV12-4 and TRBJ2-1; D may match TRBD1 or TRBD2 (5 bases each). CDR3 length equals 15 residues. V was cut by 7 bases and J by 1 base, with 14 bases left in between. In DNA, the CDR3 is TGTGCCAGCACCGGGACGGCGGTATCCTACAATGAGCAGTTCTTC. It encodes CASTGTAVSYNEQFF.

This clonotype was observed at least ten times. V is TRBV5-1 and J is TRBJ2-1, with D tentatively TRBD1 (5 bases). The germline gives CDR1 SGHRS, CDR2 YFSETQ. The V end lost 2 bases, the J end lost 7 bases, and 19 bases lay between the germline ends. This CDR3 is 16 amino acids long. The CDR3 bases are TGCGCCAGCAGCTTCGGTGTAAGGTTACAGGTTAATGAGCAGTTCTTC. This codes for CASSFGVRLQVNEQFF.

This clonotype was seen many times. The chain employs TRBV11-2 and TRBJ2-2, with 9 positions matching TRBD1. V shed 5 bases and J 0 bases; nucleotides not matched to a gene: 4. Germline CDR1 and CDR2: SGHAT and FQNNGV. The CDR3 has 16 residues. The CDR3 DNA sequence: TGTGCCAGCAGCCCCGGGACAGGGACGAACACCGGGGAGCTGTTTTTT. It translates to CASSPGTGTNTGELFF.

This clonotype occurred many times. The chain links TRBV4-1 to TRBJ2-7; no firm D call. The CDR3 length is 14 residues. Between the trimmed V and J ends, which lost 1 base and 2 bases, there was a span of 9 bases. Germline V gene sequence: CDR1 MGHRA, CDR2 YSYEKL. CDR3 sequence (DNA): TGCGCCAGCAGCCAAGGGAGTCGAGCCTACGAGCAGTACTTC. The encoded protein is CASSQGSRAYEQYF.